Sequencing of this T cell receptor (beta chain) was carried out in a study of T cells in Graves' hyperthyroidism and ophthalmopathy. This clonotype was detected a few times. Clinical symptoms, serum thyroxine and TRAb, thyroid ultrasound and orbital computed tomography together formed the diagnostic basis. From germline, CDR1 is SEHNR and CDR2 FQNEAQ (reference sequence). Between the trimmed V and J ends, which lost 5 bases and 4 bases, there was a span of 9 bases. The CDR3 has 12 residues. The source material, RNA transcripts, was used to amplify TCR beta CDR3 regions. TCR CDR3 underwent first-round RT-PCR with the HTBI primer set. TCRdb recomputed calls from the multiplex PCR reads with MiXCR, one row per CDR3 protein. The sample includes about 210,000 distinct CDR3 sequences, approximately 17% of them seen just once.

The rearrangement joins TRBV7-9 to TRBJ2-7, with D hard to call. The receptor was isolated from a man aged 50 to 59 with Graves' hyperthyroidism. The sequencing input was blood. The CDR3 region has the DNA TGTGCCAGCAGCGGCCGGAGTTACGAGCAGTACTTC. As protein: CASSGRSYEQYF.